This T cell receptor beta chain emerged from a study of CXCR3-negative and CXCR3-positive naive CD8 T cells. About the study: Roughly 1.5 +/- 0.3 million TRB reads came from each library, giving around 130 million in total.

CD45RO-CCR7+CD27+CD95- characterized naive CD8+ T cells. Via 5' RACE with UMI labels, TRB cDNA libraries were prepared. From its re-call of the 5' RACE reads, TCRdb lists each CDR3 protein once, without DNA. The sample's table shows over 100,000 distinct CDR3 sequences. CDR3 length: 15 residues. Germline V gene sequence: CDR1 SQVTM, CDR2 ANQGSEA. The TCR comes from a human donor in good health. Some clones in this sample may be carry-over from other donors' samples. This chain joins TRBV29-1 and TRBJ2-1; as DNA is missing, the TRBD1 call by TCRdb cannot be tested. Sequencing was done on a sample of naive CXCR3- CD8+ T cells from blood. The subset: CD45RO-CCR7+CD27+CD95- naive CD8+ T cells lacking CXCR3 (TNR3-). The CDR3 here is CSVERGTGAVDEQFF.